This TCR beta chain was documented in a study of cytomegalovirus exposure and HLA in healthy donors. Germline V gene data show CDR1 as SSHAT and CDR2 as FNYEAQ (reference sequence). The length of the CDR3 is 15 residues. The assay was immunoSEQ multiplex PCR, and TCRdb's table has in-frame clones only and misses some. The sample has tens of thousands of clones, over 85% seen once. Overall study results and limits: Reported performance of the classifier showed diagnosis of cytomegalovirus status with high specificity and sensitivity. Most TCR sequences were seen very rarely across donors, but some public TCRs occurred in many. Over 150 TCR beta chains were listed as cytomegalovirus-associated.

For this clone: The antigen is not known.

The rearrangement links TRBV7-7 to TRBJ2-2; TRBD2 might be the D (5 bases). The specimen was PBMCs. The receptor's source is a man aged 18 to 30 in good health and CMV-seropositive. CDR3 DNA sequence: TGTGCTAGCCGCCGAGCGGTTGGGAACACCGGGGAGCTGTTTTTT. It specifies CASRRAVGNTGELFF.